The 10 T cell receptor beta chains below come from one sample, sequenced in a study of blood T cells in healthy people across ages (dated by TCRdb to between 2014 and 2016). Library prep was done by 5' RACE. Instrument on record: Illumina HiSeq 2500. The second PCR ran for roughly 7 to 12 cycles and used a J-beta primer mix along with a sample-barcoded 5' primer. The public reads were reprocessed in TCRdb via fastp at Q25 and MiXCR, keeping in-frame beta chains. Rows with one shared CDR3 protein collapse into an entry with the most common genes and DNA. The sample table records about 690,000 distinct CDR3 sequences; around two fifths of these occur just once. The top ten clonotypes cover about 30% of the sample. The sequenced material came from blood. Receptors originate from a man older than 75 in good health.

This clonotype showed up many times. This chain connects TRBV10-3 to TRBJ2-7, with D perhaps TRBD1 (6 bases). Trimming took 7 bases from V and 2 from J, leaving 15 bases between them. This CDR3 comprises 14 residues. Germline V CDR1 and CDR2: ENHRY, SYGVKD. Written as DNA, the CDR3 is TGTGCCATCAATAATAACCCAGGGGCCTACGAGCAGTACTTC. Its translation is CAINNNPGAYEQYF.

This clonotype turned up a few times. The chain employs TRBV27 and TRBJ2-3; TRBD2 matches 14 bases. CDR1 MNHEY and CDR2 SMNVEV come from the germline V gene (reference sequence). The CDR3 sequence is 17 residues long. V lost 4 bases and J lost 4; bases outside the gene matches: 7. The CDR3 nucleotides are TGTGCCAGCAGTTCTCCTTCGACTAGCGGGGGGGCAGATACGCAGTATTTT. Translated, it gives CASSSPSTSGGADTQYF.

This sequence joins TRBV5-5 and TRBJ2-1; TRBD1 matches 12 bases. V trimming: 6 bases; J trimming: 7 bases; junction bases outside the gene matches: 11. The CDR3 is 16 amino acids. Germline V gives CDR1 SGHKS, CDR2 YYEKEE (reference sequence). CDR3 in amino acids: CASNLAGTGGLNEQFF. The CDR3 coding sequence is TGTGCCAGCAACCTCGCCGGGACAGGGGGCTTGAATGAGCAGTTCTTC.

The chain combines TRBV20-1 with TRBJ2-7; D may be TRBD1 (5 bases). Germline V lookup: CDR1 DFQATT, CDR2 SNEGSKA (reference sequence). Trimming removed 6 bases from V and 6 bases from J, with 21 bases in between. The CDR3 runs 14 residues. The CDR3, as DNA: TGCAGTGCCCGCCGGACACACCGATTAGGCGAGCAGTACTTC. Protein: CSARRTHRLGEQYF.

This clonotype has just a few counts. J is TRBJ2-3 and V is TRBV9; 7 nucleotides line up with TRBD2. Per germline, CDR1 SGDLS and CDR2 YYNGEE. The CDR3 covers 16 residues. V trimming: 0 bases; J trimming: 0 bases; junction bases outside the gene matches: 4. DNA for the CDR3: TGTGCCAGCAGCGTAGTCGCTAGCGGAAGCACAGATACGCAGTATTTT. Translated, it gives CASSVVASGSTDTQYF. The full variable domain, in which reference TRBV9 and TRBJ2-3 provide the parts outside the CDR3, is DSGVTQTPKHLITATGQRVTLRCSPRSGDLSVYWYQQSLDQGLQFLIQYYNGEERAKGNILERFSAQQFPDLHSELNLSSLELGDSALYFCASSVVASGSTDTQYFGPGTRLTVL.

V usage is TRBV27 and J usage is TRBJ2-3; unclear D gene. V was pared by 8 bases and J by 0 bases, with 9 bases between. The length of the CDR3 is 13 residues. Germline CDR1 and CDR2: MNHEY and SMNVEV (reference sequence). The chain's CDR3 is CASGYLSTDTQYF. CDR3 in DNA: TGTGCCAGCGGATATCTCAGCACAGATACGCAGTATTTT.

The chain uses TRBV20-1 and TRBJ2-5, with D perhaps TRBD1 or TRBD2 (5 bases each). Trimming cost V 6 bases and J 7 bases, with 18 bases left between them. Germline V gene data show CDR1 as DFQATT and CDR2 as SNEGSKA (reference sequence). This CDR3 is built from 13 residues. The CDR3 sequence is CSARRDLRGTQYF. The CDR3 coding sequence is TGCAGTGCCCGCCGGGACCTTCGGGGGACCCAGTACTTC.

A few counts support this clonotype. The chain links TRBV5-1 to TRBJ1-5; D is possibly TRBD1 (5 bases). CDR3 size: 15 residues. V lost 2 bases and J 1 base, leaving 10 bases between the germline ends. Germline values: CDR1 SGHRS, CDR2 YFSETQ. The CDR3 DNA reads TGCGCCAGCAGCTTTATGGGGGACAGCAATCAGCCCCAGCATTTT. Residues: CASSFMGDSNQPQHF.

The CDR3 reads CASSWTPSYEQYF. Written as DNA, the CDR3 is TGTGCCAGCAGTTGGACACCCTCCTACGAGCAGTACTTC. This chain connects TRBV6-2 or TRBV6-3 to TRBJ2-7; the D gene is possibly TRBD1 (5 bases). Trimming stripped 4 bases from V and 0 bases from J, with 7 bases between. CDR1 is MNHEY and CDR2 is SVGEGT in the germline V gene. The CDR3 is 13 residues long.

Written as DNA, the CDR3 is TGTGCCAGCGCCGGGACAGGTGAATTTTATGGCTACACCTTC. This encodes CASAGTGEFYGYTF. V and J are TRBV12-3 or TRBV12-4 and TRBJ1-2; TRBD1 matches at 8 bases. The CDR3 has 14 residues. Trimming cost V 8 bases and J 5 bases; bases outside gene matches: 10.